The 4 T cell receptor beta chains reported below all come from one sample, sequenced in a study of shared clonotypes between healthy human individuals. Clones were sequenced by immunoSEQ multiplex PCR, and TCRdb holds only the in-frame ones, with some missing. The sample lists around 720,000 clones, around 73% seen once, with around 2% in the top ten. Sequencing used memory CD4+ T cells sorted from blood. Subset reported: CD45RA-negative fraction. The receptor source for this set is a woman aged 30 to 39 in good health.

This clone was detected only once. The chain's CDR3 is CASSPPGQGETQYF. Written as DNA, the CDR3 is TGTGCCAGCTCACCACCCGGACAGGGGGAGACCCAGTACTTC. J is TRBJ2-5 and V is TRBV18; TRBD1 matches 9 bases. This CDR3 has 14 residues. V lost 0 bases and J lost 5; bases outside the gene matches: 1. The germline gives CDR1 KGHSH, CDR2 LQKENI.

The rearrangement joins TRBV15 to TRBJ1-1; D gene uncertain. From germline, CDR1 is LNHNV and CDR2 YYDKDF (reference sequence). Trimming stripped 1 base from V and 8 bases from J, with 14 bases between. The CDR3 loop spans 14 amino acids. In DNA form, the CDR3 reads TGTGCCACCAGCAGAGCCGGCTCCGGACTAGAAGCTTTCTTT. Residues: CATSRAGSGLEAFF.

A few counts support this clone. The J gene is TRBJ2-4, the V gene TRBV28; no firm D call. Trimming pared 6 bases from V and 0 bases from J, leaving 15 bases between. The CDR3 is 16 residues long. Germline V gene sequence: CDR1 MDHEN, CDR2 SYDVKM. In DNA form, the CDR3 reads TGTGCCAGCAGCCCCCCAGGAGATCTAGCCAAAAACATTCAGTACTTC. It codes for CASSPPGDLAKNIQYF.

This clone was counted between two and nine times. The chain links TRBV4-2 to TRBJ1-5, with 8 bases identical to TRBD1. Germline-derived CDR1 and CDR2 are LGHNA and YNFKEQ. The CDR3 is made up of 16 amino acids. With V trimmed by 2 bases and J by 5 bases, 8 bases remained unmatched. The CDR3 loop reads CASSQSTGGSDQPQHF. Here the CDR3 DNA reads TGTGCCAGCAGCCAATCTACAGGGGGGTCGGATCAGCCCCAGCATTTT.